The clone carrying this TCR beta chain was detected a few times. This entry comes from a study of T-cell memory formation after mild COVID-19. On the study more broadly: The two donors had largely donor-specific TCR clusters.

MiXCR, run by TCRdb on the 5' RACE reads, gives a single entry per CDR3 protein. The data show approximately 390,000 distinct CDR3 sequences, approximately 16% seen once. This CDR3 has 15 residues. J was trimmed by 3 bases and V by 4 bases; bases with no gene match: 6. Germline CDR1 LGHNA, CDR2 YSLEER. The V call is TRBV4-3, the J call TRBJ1-2, with 9 bases matching TRBD1. Sequenced material: PBMCs or a T cell subset sorted from them (not recorded which). This sequence was found in a man younger than 30 who had mild COVID-19 (a few samples of this study predate the infection). Cell type and time point are not known. The CDR3 sequence: CASSPLQGADYGYTF. The CDR3 DNA reads TGCGCCAGCAGCCCTCTACAGGGGGCAGACTATGGCTACACCTTC.